Described below is a single T cell receptor (beta chain) sequence and its context. The authors extracted RNA and reverse transcribed it into cDNA as the sequencing template. Data came from immunoSEQ multiplex PCR; TCRdb stores just in-frame clones and leaves some out. The sample lists about 150,000 clones; around 47% were seen once. The data were taken from a study of CD8+ T cells in alopecia areata. The CDR3 length is 14 residues. Germline assignment: CDR1 SNHLY and CDR2 FYNNEI. The V end lost 4 bases, the J end lost 4 bases, and 13 bases lay between the germline ends. The TCR originated in a human donor with alopecia areata. The genes are TRBV2 and TRBJ2-5, with D perhaps given as TRBD1 or TRBD2 (5 bases each). The sequenced sample consisted of CD4+ T cells sorted from blood. The CDR3 bases are TGTGCCAGCAGTGCCTGGGGGATGGGAGAGACCCAGTACTTC. Protein sequence: CASSAWGMGETQYF.